The rows below give T cell receptor beta chains drawn from one sample of a study of shared clonotypes between healthy human individuals. The table came from immunoSEQ multiplex PCR; TCRdb's copy has only in-frame clones and leaves some out. The sample yields about 2 million clones, approximately 94% seen once. The sample comprised naive CD8+ T cells sorted from blood. These receptors originate from a man aged 18 to 29 in good health. CDR3s include the opening cysteine and the closing phenylalanine or tryptophan. The D gene is left open where the match is weak. Part of the rows lack a size; the others show once, few, many or a class for expanded clones.

.,TRBJ2-7,TRBD2,TRBV6-1,17,TGTGCCAGCAGTGAAGAGGAGGAAGCGGGGTTCTCCTACGAGCAGTACTTC,CASSEEEEAGFSYEQYF
.,TRBJ2-2,TRBD2,TRBV28,14,TGTGCCAGCAGTTTACTAGCGGGGGCCGGGGAGCTGTTTTTT,CASSLLAGAGELFF
.,TRBJ2-3,.,TRBV19,13,TGTGCCAGTAGTCTCACTAGCACAGATACGCAGTATTTT,CASSLTSTDTQYF
.,TRBJ2-3,TRBD1,TRBV7-9,18,TGTGCCAGCAGCTTAGGGTTCGGACAGGACTCAAAATCGGATACGCAGTATTTT,CASSLGFGQDSKSDTQYF
.,TRBJ2-7,.,TRBV1,18,TGCACCAGCAGCCAAGATCGGCCCTGGGGGGAGAACCGCTACGAGCAGTACTTC,CTSSQDRPWGENRYEQYF
.,TRBJ2-1,TRBD2,TRBV6-1,15,TGTGCCAGCATGACAGGACTAGCGGATGCCAATGAGCAGTTCTTC,CASMTGLADANEQFF
.,TRBJ2-1,.,TRBV9,15,TGTGCCAGCAGCGTAGCGCTGAGCTCCTACAATGAGCAGTTCTTC,CASSVALSSYNEQFF
.,TRBJ2-2,.,TRBV9,14,TGTGCCAGCAGCGTAGGCCCTGGGCCCGGGGAGCTGTTTTTT,CASSVGPGPGELFF
.,TRBJ2-2,TRBD1,TRBV19,16,TGTGCCAGTAGGGGATCCGGGACAGGGCTCACCGGGGAGCTGTTTTTT,CASRGSGTGLTGELFF
.,TRBJ2-1,.,TRBV13,15,TGTGCCAGCAGCTTGGAGGGGGCGATGTACAATGAGCAGTTCTTC,CASSLEGAMYNEQFF
once,TRBJ2-1,.,TRBV6-1,13,TGTGCCAGCAGCCGGGACTCCTACAATGAGCAGTTCTTC,CASSRDSYNEQFF
once,TRBJ1-1,.,TRBV7-2,14,TGTGCCAGCAGCTTCGGGGGAATGAACACTGAAGCTTTCTTT,CASSFGGMNTEAFF
.,TRBJ2-7,.,TRBV30,13,TGTGCCTGGAGTGTAGGGGTTACTTACGAGCAGTACTTC,CAWSVGVTYEQYF
.,TRBJ1-4,TRBD1,TRBV25-1,15,TGTGCCAGCAGTGACCCGGGACAGGGGAGAGAAAAACTGTTTTTT,CASSDPGQGREKLFF
.,TRBJ2-1,.,TRBV28,15,TGTGCCAGCTCTTCGGGGCAGAGCTCCTACAATGAGCAGTTCTTC,CASSSGQSSYNEQFF
.,TRBJ2-7,TRBD2,TRBV29-1,15,TGCAGCGTTGAAACCTCGGCGGGAGTGTCCCACGAGCAGTACTTC,CSVETSAGVSHEQYF
.,TRBJ2-2,.,TRBV6-1,11,TGTGCCAGCAAACGTACCGGGGAGCTGTTTTTT,CASKRTGELFF
.,TRBJ1-1,.,TRBV2,16,TGTGCCAGCAGTGAAGCAAAGGTCCAATTAGGCACTGAAGCTTTCTTT,CASSEAKVQLGTEAFF
.,TRBJ1-1,TRBD1,TRBV28,14,TGTGCCAGCAGTTTACCAGGGGGTTCCGGTGAAGCTTTCTTT,CASSLPGGSGEAFF
.,TRBJ1-4,.,TRBV7-9,16,TGTGCCAGCAGCTTAGTTTTGAGGGGAGGTGATGAAAAACTGTTTTTT,CASSLVLRGGDEKLFF
.,TRBJ2-7,.,TRBV11-2,14,TGTGCCAGCAGCTTAGTGGTGGGACCCTACGAGCAGTACTTC,CASSLVVGPYEQYF
.,TRBJ2-7,.,TRBV7-9,15,TGTGCCAGCAGCTCGAGCCGGGATCCCTCCTACGAGCAGTACTTC,CASSSSRDPSYEQYF
.,TRBJ1-6,.,TRBV2,13,TGTGCCAGCAGCGGGGGGTGGTTATCGCCCCTCCACTTT,CASSGGWLSPLHF
.,TRBJ2-1,TRBD2,TRBV29-1,15,TGCAGCGTTGAAGGGGAAGCGGGGGGCAGCAATGAGCAGTTCTTC,CSVEGEAGGSNEQFF
.,TRBJ2-3,.,TRBV7-2,17,TGTGCCAGCAGCTCCAATGGGCAGGAGGGGATCACAGATACGCAGTATTTT,CASSSNGQEGITDTQYF
.,TRBJ2-5,.,TRBV27,13,TGTGCCAGCAGTTCATACAGTGAAGAGACCCAGTACTTC,CASSSYSEETQYF
.,TRBJ1-5,.,TRBV19,13,TGTGCCAGTGGCGGGACGCTCGGGGAGCCCCAGCATTTT,CASGGTLGEPQHF
.,TRBJ2-2,.,TRBV4-2,18,TGTGCCAGCAGCCAAGATGAGGTTGGCGTAGCGAACACCGGGGAGCTGTTTTTT,CASSQDEVGVANTGELFF
.,TRBJ1-6,TRBD1,TRBV7-7,16,TGTGCTAGCAGCCCCCCTAGAGGGGGCGATGATTCACCCCTCCACTTT,CASSPPRGGDDSPLHF
once,TRBJ2-7,.,TRBV7-2,13,TGTGCCAGCAGCTTAGGTCTAGCTGTCGAGCAGTACTTC,CASSLGLAVEQYF
.,TRBJ1-5,.,TRBV5-5,14,TGTGCCAGCAGCTTGGGGGGAGACTATCAGCCCCAGCATTTT,CASSLGGDYQPQHF
.,TRBJ2-2,.,TRBV19,15,TGTGCCAGTAGTTTACCGGGACAGAACACCGGGGAGCTGTTTTTT,CASSLPGQNTGELFF
.,TRBJ2-1,TRBD2,TRBV5-1,14,TGCGCCAGCAGCTCGGCTAGCGGGGACAATGAGCAGTTCTTC,CASSSASGDNEQFF
.,TRBJ2-7,.,TRBV5-5,13,TGTGCCAGCAGCCCGGGGGCCACCTACGAGCAGTACTTC,CASSPGATYEQYF
.,TRBJ2-1,TRBD2,TRBV18,13,TGTGCCAGCTCACTGACTAGCTGGGATGAGCAGTTCTTC,CASSLTSWDEQFF
.,TRBJ2-3,.,TRBV30,15,TGTGCCTGGAGCGTAAAGAACAGCGGCACAGATACGCAGTATTTT,CAWSVKNSGTDTQYF
.,TRBJ1-1,TRBD1,TRBV29-1,13,TGCAGCTCTGGGGACAGGGGGAACACTGAAGCTTTCTTT,CSSGDRGNTEAFF
.,TRBJ1-4,.,TRBV5-1,16,TGCGCCAGCAGCTTGCGCTACGGGGATTCCCGGGAAAAACTGTTTTTT,CASSLRYGDSREKLFF
.,TRBJ2-1,TRBD1,TRBV5-1,15,TGCGCCAGCAGCGCGAGGGACAGTCGATACAATGAGCAGTTCTTC,CASSARDSRYNEQFF
.,TRBJ2-1,.,TRBV4-2,16,TGTGCCAGCAGCCAAATACCTAGCCCCTCCTACAATGAGCAGTTCTTC,CASSQIPSPSYNEQFF
.,TRBJ2-7,.,TRBV9,14,TGTGCCAGCAGCCAATTCCCGGCGACCCACGAGCAGTACTTC,CASSQFPATHEQYF
.,TRBJ1-4,.,TRBV28,14,TGTGCCAGCAGTCCAGGGATGACAGCGGGGAAACTGTTTTTT,CASSPGMTAGKLFF
.,TRBJ1-3,.,TRBV5-4,15,TGTGCCAGCAGCCTGGACAGCAACTCTGGAAACACCATATATTTT,CASSLDSNSGNTIYF
.,TRBJ1-1,.,TRBV19,13,TGTGCCAGTAGTTTATTTCAGGACACTGAAGCTTTCTTT,CASSLFQDTEAFF
.,TRBJ2-2,.,TRBV4-1,14,TGCGCCAGCAGCCAAGCACAAACCACCGGGGAGCTGTTTTTT,CASSQAQTTGELFF
.,TRBJ2-7,.,TRBV19,13,TGTGCCAGTAGTGGCAGGGTCCCCTACGAGCAGTACTTC,CASSGRVPYEQYF
.,TRBJ1-3,.,TRBV30,14,TGTGCCTGGAGTGTAGGAACAGCCGGAAACACCATATATTTT,CAWSVGTAGNTIYF
.,TRBJ2-7,.,TRBV5-8,14,TGTGCCAGCAGCCTAGAGACAGGACCTGTCGAGCAGTACTTC,CASSLETGPVEQYF
.,TRBJ2-3,.,TRBV5-8,14,TGTGCCAGCAGCTTGTTGGCGACCTGGGATACGCAGTATTTT,CASSLLATWDTQYF
.,TRBJ1-4,.,TRBV30,14,TGTGCCTGGAGTGAGGCAGGTTTTAATGAAAAACTGTTTTTT,CAWSEAGFNEKLFF
.,TRBJ2-7,TRBD2,TRBV5-4,14,TGTGCCAGCAGCCCAACTAGCGGGAGCCACGAGCAGTACTTC,CASSPTSGSHEQYF
.,TRBJ1-1,.,TRBV7-6,16,TGTGCCAGCAGCTTAAAGTTGGCAGGGCCGAACACTGAAGCTTTCTTT,CASSLKLAGPNTEAFF